Listed here are 6 T cell receptor beta chains from one sample, sequenced in a study of blood T cell repertoires in COVID-19. Assay: immunoSEQ multiplex PCR; the TCRdb copy retains only in-frame clones and omits some. The profile shows more than 45,000 clones, almost 85% of them singletons. Specimen: peripheral blood. These TCRs come from a human donor in a cohort sampled during active COVID-19.

The chain links TRBV6-5 to TRBJ1-1; D call uncertain. V shed 7 bases and J shed 5 bases, with 14 bases lying between them. The CDR3 has 13 residues. Germline CDR1 reads MNHEY; CDR2 reads SVGAGI. As DNA, the CDR3 is TGTGCCAGCAATGCTAGTCCATGGACTGAAGCTTTCTTT. Residues: CASNASPWTEAFF.

This clone was observed a few times. V is TRBV29-1 and J is TRBJ2-7; D is undetermined. This CDR3 has 12 residues. The germline gives CDR1 SQVTM, CDR2 ANQGSEA. V was cut by 0 bases and J by 6 bases, with 9 bases left in between. The CDR3, as DNA: TGCAGCGTTGAAGATGGTCGAGGCGAGCAGTACTTC. Its translation: CSVEDGRGEQYF.

This chain connects TRBV6-5 to TRBJ2-3, with 12 bases matching TRBD2. The germline gives CDR1 MNHEY, CDR2 SVGAGI. V lost 5 bases, J lost 4 bases, and 4 bases stayed unmatched. This CDR3 spans 15 amino acids. CDR3 DNA sequence: TGTGCCAGCAGTAAACTAGCGGGGGGACCAGATACGCAGTATTTT. Protein sequence: CASSKLAGGPDTQYF.

The chain employs TRBV5-6 and TRBJ2-5, with a tentative D call TRBD2 (6 bases). The CDR3 has 13 amino acids. V lost 3 bases to trimming and J lost 2 bases, with 8 bases between them. Germline CDR1 is SGHDT and CDR2 is YYEEEE. CDR3 DNA sequence: TGTGCCAGCAGCTCGGGGGTACAAGAGACCCAGTACTTC. Translated: CASSSGVQETQYF.

The chain is built from TRBV5-1 and TRBJ2-2; 7 bases map to TRBD1. Germline values: CDR1 SGHRS, CDR2 YFSETQ. CDR3 length equals 17 residues. V shed 1 base and J 3 bases; nucleotides not matched to a gene: 9. CDR3 nucleotides: TGCGCCAGCAGCTTGCCCCGGGACAGACTCCACACCGGGGAGCTGTTTTTT. Residues: CASSLPRDRLHTGELFF.

This clone has just a few counts. J is TRBJ2-7 and V is TRBV7-9; 9 bases agree with TRBD2. Trimming at V came to 5 bases and at J to 2 bases, leaving 7 bases not matched to a gene. Germline CDR1 SEHNR, CDR2 FQNEAQ (reference sequence). CDR3 size: 15 residues. CDR3 in amino acids: CASSNSGSDPYEQYF. CDR3 nucleotides: TGTGCCAGCAGCAATAGCGGGAGCGACCCCTACGAGCAGTACTTC.